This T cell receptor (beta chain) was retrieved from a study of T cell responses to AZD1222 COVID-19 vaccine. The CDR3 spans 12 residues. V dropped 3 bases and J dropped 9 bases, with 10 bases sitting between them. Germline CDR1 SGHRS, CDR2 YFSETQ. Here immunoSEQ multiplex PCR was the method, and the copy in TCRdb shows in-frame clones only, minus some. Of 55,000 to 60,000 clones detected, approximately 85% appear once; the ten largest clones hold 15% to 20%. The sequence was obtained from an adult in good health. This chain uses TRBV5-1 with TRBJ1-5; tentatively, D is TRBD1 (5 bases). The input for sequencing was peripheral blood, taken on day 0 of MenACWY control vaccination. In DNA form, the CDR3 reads TGCGCCAGCAGCTATAGTGGGGGGCCCCAGCATTTT. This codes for CASSYSGGPQHF.